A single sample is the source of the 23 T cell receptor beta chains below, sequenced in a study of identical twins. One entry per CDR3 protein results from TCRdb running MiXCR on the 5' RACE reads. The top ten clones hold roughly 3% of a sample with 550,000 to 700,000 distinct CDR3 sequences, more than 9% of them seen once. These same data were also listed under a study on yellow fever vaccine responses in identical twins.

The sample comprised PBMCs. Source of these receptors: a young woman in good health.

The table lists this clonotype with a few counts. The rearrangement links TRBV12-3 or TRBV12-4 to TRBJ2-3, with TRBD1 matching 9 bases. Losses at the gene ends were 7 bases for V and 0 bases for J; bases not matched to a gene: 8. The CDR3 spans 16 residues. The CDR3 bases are TGTGCCAGCACGTCCCGGGACAGGGCCAGCACAGATACGCAGTATTTT. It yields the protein CASTSRDRASTDTQYF.

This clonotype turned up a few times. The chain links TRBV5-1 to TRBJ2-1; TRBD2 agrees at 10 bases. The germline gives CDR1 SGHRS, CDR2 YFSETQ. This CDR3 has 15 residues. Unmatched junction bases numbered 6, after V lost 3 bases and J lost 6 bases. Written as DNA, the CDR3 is TGCGCCAGCAGCTCCACTAGCGGGAATCTCAATGAGCAGTTCTTC. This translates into CASSSTSGNLNEQFF. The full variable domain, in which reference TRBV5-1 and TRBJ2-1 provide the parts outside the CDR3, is KAGVTQTPRYLIKTRGQQVTLSCSPISGHRSVSWYQQTPGQGLQFLFEYFSETQRNKGNFPGRFSGRQFSNSRSEMNVSTLELGDSALYLCASSSTSGNLNEQFFGPGTRLTVL.

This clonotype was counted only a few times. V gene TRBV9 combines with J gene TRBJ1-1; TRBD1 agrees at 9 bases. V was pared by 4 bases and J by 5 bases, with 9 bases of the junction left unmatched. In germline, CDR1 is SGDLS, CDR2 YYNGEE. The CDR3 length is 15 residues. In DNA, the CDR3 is TGTGCCAGCAGCACCACAGGGGGCAGGAAAACTGAAGCTTTCTTT. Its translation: CASSTTGGRKTEAFF.

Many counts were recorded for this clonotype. CDR3 sequence (DNA): TGTGCCAGCAGCCCTCAGGAGCGAGGGAGAGGGAATGAGCAGTTCTTC. Encoded protein: CASSPQERGRGNEQFF. The chain carries TRBV5-5 and TRBJ2-1, with a possible D match to TRBD2 (5 bases). The germline CDR1 and CDR2 sequences are SGHKS and YYEKEE (reference sequence). V shed 4 bases and J shed 7 bases, with 21 bases lying between them. The CDR3 sequence is 16 residues long.

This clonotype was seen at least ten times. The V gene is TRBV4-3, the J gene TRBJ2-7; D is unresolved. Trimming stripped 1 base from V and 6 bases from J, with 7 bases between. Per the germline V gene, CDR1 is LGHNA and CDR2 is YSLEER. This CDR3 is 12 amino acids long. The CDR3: CASSQGGGEQYF. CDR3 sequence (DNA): TGCGCCAGCAGCCAAGGAGGTGGCGAGCAGTACTTC.

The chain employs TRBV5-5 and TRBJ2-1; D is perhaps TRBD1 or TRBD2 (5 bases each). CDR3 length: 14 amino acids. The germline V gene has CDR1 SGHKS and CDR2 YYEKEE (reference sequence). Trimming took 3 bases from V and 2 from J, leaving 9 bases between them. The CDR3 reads CASSWGTAYNEQFF. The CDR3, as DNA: TGTGCCAGCAGCTGGGGGACGGCCTACAATGAGCAGTTCTTC.

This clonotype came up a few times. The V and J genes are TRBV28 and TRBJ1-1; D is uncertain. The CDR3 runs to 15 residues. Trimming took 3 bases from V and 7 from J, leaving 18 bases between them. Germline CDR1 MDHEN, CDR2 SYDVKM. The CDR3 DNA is TGTGCCAGCAGTTTCCCCAGCACCATGACCCATGAAGCTTTCTTT. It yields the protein CASSFPSTMTHEAFF.

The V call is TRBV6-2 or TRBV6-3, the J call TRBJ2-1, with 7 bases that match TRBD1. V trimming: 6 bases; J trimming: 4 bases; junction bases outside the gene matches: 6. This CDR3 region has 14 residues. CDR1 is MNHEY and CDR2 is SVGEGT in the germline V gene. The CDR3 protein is CASRRQGEYNEQFF. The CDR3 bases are TGTGCCAGCAGAAGACAGGGAGAATACAATGAGCAGTTCTTC.

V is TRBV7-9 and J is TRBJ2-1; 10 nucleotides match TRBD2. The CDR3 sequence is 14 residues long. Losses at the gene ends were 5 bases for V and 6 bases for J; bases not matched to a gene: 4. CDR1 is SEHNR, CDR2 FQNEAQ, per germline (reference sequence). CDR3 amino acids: CASSPSGGVNEQFF. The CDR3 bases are TGTGCCAGCAGCCCTAGCGGGGGTGTCAATGAGCAGTTCTTC.

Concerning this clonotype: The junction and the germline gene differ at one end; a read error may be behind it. For the CDR3, the DNA is TGTGCCAGCAGGACAAAAGCGGGACGGACCTTTTACGAGCAGAACTTC. This codes for CASRTKAGRTFYEQNF. The chain links TRBV28 to TRBJ2-7; TRBD2 matches at 7 bases. The germline gives CDR1 MDHEN, CDR2 SYDVKM. The CDR3 runs to 16 residues. Variable domain in full (rest from reference TRBV28 and TRBJ2-7): DVKVTQSSRYLVKRTGEKVFLECVQDMDHENMFWYRQDPGLGLRLIYFSYDVKMKEKGDIPEGYSVSREKKERFSLILESASTNQTSMYLCASRTKAGRTFYEQNFGPGTRLTVT.

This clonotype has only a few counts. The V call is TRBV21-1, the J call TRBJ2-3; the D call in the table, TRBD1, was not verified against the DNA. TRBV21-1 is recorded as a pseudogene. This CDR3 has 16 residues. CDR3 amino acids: CASIEGQTGSADTQYF. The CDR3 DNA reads TGTGCCAGCATTGAGGGGCAGACAGGGTCGGCAGATACGCAGTATTTT.

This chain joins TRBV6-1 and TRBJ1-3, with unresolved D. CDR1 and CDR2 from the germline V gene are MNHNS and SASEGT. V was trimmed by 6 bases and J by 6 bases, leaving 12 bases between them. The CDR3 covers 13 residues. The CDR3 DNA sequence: TGTGCCAGCAGACCCCGGGCCGAAAACACCATATATTTT. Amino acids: CASRPRAENTIYF.

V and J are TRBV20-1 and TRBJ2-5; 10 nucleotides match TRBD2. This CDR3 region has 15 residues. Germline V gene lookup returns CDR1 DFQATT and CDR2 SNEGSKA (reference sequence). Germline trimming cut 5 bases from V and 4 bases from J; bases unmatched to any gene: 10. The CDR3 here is CSAPRSGGARETQYF. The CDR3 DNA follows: TGCAGTGCTCCACGGAGCGGGGGGGCCAGAGAGACCCAGTACTTC.

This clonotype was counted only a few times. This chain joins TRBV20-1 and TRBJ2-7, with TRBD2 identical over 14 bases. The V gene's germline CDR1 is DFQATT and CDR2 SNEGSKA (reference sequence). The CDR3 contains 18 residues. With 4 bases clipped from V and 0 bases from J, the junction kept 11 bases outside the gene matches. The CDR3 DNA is TGCAGTGCTATTATCTCCGGGACTAGCGGGAGAACCTCCTACGAGCAGTACTTC. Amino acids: CSAIISGTSGRTSYEQYF.

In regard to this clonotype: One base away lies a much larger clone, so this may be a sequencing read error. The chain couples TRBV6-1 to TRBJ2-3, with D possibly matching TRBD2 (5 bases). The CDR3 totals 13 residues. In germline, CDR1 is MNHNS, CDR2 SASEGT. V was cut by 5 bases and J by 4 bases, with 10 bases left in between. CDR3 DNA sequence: TGTGCCAGCAGTAGACTAAAGCCAGATACGCAGTATTTT. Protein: CASSRLKPDTQYF.

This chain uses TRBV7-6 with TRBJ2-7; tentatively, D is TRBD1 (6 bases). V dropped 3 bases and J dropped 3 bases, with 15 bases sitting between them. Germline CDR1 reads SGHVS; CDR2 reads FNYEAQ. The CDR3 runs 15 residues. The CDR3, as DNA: TGTGCCAGCAGCTTGGACAGCTCCCCCTACTACGAGCAGTACTTC. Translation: CASSLDSSPYYEQYF.

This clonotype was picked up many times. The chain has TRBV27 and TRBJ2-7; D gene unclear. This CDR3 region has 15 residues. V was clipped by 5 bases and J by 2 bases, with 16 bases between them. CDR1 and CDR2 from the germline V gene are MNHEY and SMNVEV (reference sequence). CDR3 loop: CASSPWVSSAYEQYF. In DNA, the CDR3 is TGTGCCAGCAGTCCTTGGGTTAGCTCAGCCTACGAGCAGTACTTC.

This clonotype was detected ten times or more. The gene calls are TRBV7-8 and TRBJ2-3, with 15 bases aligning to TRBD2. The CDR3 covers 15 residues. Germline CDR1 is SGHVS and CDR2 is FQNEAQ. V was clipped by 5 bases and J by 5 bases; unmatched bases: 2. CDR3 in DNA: TGTGCCAGCAGCCGGACTAGCGGGAGGGTAGATACGCAGTATTTT. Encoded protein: CASSRTSGRVDTQYF.

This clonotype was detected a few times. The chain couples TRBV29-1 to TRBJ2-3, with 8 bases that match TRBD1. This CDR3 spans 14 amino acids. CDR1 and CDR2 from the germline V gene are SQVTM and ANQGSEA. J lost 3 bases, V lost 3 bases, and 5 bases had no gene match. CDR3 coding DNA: TGCAGCGTTGAGGGGACAGGCTCGACAGATACGCAGTATTTT. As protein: CSVEGTGSTDTQYF.

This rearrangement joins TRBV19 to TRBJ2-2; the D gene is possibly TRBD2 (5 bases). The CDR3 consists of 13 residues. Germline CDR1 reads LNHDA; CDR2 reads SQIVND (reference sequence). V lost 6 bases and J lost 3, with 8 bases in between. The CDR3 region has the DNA TGTGCCAGTAGGAGGGATCACACCGGGGAGCTGTTTTTT. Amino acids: CASRRDHTGELFF.

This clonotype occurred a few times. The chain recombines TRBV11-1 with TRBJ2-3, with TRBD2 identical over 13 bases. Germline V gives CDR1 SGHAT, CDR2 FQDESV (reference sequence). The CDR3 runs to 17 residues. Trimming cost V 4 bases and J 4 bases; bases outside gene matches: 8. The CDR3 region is CASSSRLAGGKADTQYF. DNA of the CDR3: TGTGCCAGCAGCTCCCGACTAGCGGGAGGTAAAGCAGATACGCAGTATTTT. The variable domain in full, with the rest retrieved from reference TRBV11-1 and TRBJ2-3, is EAEVAQSPRYKITEKSQAVAFWCDPISGHATLYWYRQILGQGPELLVQFQDESVVDDSQLPKDRFSAERLKGVDSTLKIQPAELGDSAMYLCASSSRLAGGKADTQYFGPGTRLTVL.

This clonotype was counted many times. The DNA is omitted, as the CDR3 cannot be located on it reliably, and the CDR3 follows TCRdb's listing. CDR3 sequence reads: CASSSMVGQGASIRYF. The chain carries TRBV11-2 and TRBJ2-7; the table gives TRBD1 as D, unverified against the DNA. Germline CDR1 SGHAT, CDR2 FQNNGV. The CDR3 spans 16 residues, counting both ends.

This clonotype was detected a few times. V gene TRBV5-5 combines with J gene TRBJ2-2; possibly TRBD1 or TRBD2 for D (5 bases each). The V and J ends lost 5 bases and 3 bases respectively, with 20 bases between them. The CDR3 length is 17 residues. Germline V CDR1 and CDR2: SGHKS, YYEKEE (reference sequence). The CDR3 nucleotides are TGTGCCAGCAGAGCTGTGAGGGCTAGCAGGGACACCGGGGAGCTGTTTTTT. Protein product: CASRAVRASRDTGELFF.